This entry concerns a single T cell receptor (beta chain). The antigen is unknown. Germline assignment: CDR1 SGHKS and CDR2 YYEKEE (reference sequence). This CDR3 has 15 residues. V lost 4 bases and J lost 7; bases outside the gene matches: 10. TCRdb's copy holds only in-frame clones and misses some; the assay was immunoSEQ multiplex PCR. This sample has roughly 50,000 clones; approximately 83% occur once, and the top ten carry 15% to 20%. The record originates from a study of T cells in localized non-small cell lung cancer. Study-level results: Appearance in adjacent lung was seen for a median approximately 58 of the top 100 tumor clones. Longer overall survival accompanied higher blood T cell density. Peak T cell clonality was found in uninvolved adjacent lung, exceeding tumor. One tumor region alone was sequenced, and heterogeneity therefore remains possible.

The source of this sequence is a female donor aged 60 or older with stage II squamous cell lung carcinoma. The chain is built from TRBV5-5 and TRBJ1-4; 7 positions match TRBD1. Material: peripheral blood, obtained before any cancer treatment. CDR3 coding DNA: TGTGCCAGCAGCCCTTCGCCAGGGGGGGTTGAAAAACTGTTTTTT. Its translation is CASSPSPGGVEKLFF.